The 28 T cell receptor beta chains reported below all come from one sample, sequenced in a study of shared clonotypes between healthy human individuals. Only in-frame clones appear in the TCRdb table, and some are missing; sequencing was by immunoSEQ multiplex PCR. In the table there are about 2 million clones, less than 95% of which are singletons. Positive CCR7 selection of CD45RO-negative cells yielded the naive CD8 cells, and terminally differentiated effector memory CD45RA+ cells were excluded. Material for sequencing was naive CD8+ T cells sorted from blood. The receptor source for this set is a man between 18 and 29 years old in good health.

This clone was observed once. The gene calls are TRBV6-5 and TRBJ2-1; the match to TRBD2 covers 13 bases. The trim removed 5 bases at V and 5 bases at J, leaving 3 bases unmatched. Germline V gene lookup returns CDR1 MNHEY and CDR2 SVGAGI. This CDR3 contains 15 residues. The CDR3 coding sequence is TGTGCCAGCAGTCAACTAGCGGGGGGGAACAATGAGCAGTTCTTC. It translates to CASSQLAGGNNEQFF.

V and J are TRBV4-1 and TRBJ2-5; D gene unclear. The J call is in doubt because the DNA end fits TRBJ2-7 better. The CDR3 has 13 residues. Germline V gives CDR1 MGHRA, CDR2 YSYEKL. DNA for the CDR3: TGCGCCAGCAGCCAAGCAGTAACCTACGAGCAGTACTTC. Amino acids: CASSQAVTYEQYF.

The chain employs TRBV19 and TRBJ2-7; TRBD1 or TRBD2 may be the D gene (5 bases each). The ends were cut back, 0 bases at V and 6 bases at J, with 15 bases in the middle. Germline values: CDR1 LNHDA, CDR2 SQIVND (reference sequence). This CDR3 has 15 amino acids. The CDR3 region has the DNA TGTGCCAGTAGTATAGAAGTCTCCGGGACGCTCGAGCAGTACTTC. This gives the protein CASSIEVSGTLEQYF.

V is TRBV7-9 and J is TRBJ2-7, with 9 bases fitting TRBD2. The CDR3 is made up of 16 amino acids. CDR1 SEHNR and CDR2 FQNEAQ come from the germline V gene (reference sequence). Unmatched junction bases numbered 6, after V lost 0 bases and J lost 3 bases. This CDR3 is CASSLAGLAGHYEQYF. The CDR3 region has the DNA TGTGCCAGCAGCTTAGCGGGGCTAGCGGGGCACTACGAGCAGTACTTC.

This sequence joins TRBV5-4 and TRBJ2-2; D call uncertain. With 0 bases removed from V and 7 bases from J, the gap between germline ends came to 10 bases. This CDR3 comprises 14 residues. Per the germline V gene, CDR1 is SGHNT and CDR2 is YYREEE (reference sequence). The CDR3 region has the DNA TGTGCCAGCAGCTTGGAATTGCATGACGGGGAGCTGTTTTTT. This sequence encodes CASSLELHDGELFF.

This chain joins TRBV28 and TRBJ2-3, with 8 bases that match TRBD2. V lost 4 bases and J lost 1; bases outside the gene matches: 7. Germline CDR1 is MDHEN and CDR2 is SYDVKM. The CDR3 extends over 16 amino acids. In nucleotides, the CDR3 is TGTGCCAGCAGTTCCCTTCCGGGGGGGCGCACAGATACGCAGTATTTT. It codes for CASSSLPGGRTDTQYF.

This chain uses TRBV6-1 with TRBJ2-1; D is unresolved. V was pared by 7 bases and J by 7 bases, with 20 bases between. Germline CDR1 reads MNHNS; CDR2 reads SASEGT. The CDR3 is 15 amino acids. The CDR3 is CASMPEVAPPNEQFF. CDR3 sequence (DNA): TGTGCCAGCATGCCTGAGGTAGCTCCTCCGAATGAGCAGTTCTTC.

This rearrangement joins TRBV4-3 to TRBJ2-7, with D possibly being TRBD2 (5 bases). Deletions cut 0 bases from V and 2 bases from J, with 14 bases between. This CDR3 has 16 residues. Germline values: CDR1 LGHNA, CDR2 YSLEER. The CDR3 coding sequence is TGCGCCAGCAGCCAAGATCGATTAGCGTATACCTACGAGCAGTACTTC. It specifies CASSQDRLAYTYEQYF.

The chain couples TRBV5-4 to TRBJ2-7; 10 bases match TRBD2. Trimming at V came to 0 bases and at J to 1 base, leaving 7 bases not matched to a gene. The germline gives CDR1 SGHNT, CDR2 YYREEE (reference sequence). The CDR3 spans 17 residues. CDR3 amino acids: CASSLAGAGGPSYEQYF. The CDR3 coding sequence is TGTGCCAGCAGCTTGGCGGGAGCGGGAGGGCCATCCTACGAGCAGTACTTC.

The chain links TRBV12-5 to TRBJ2-5, with D perhaps TRBD1 or TRBD2 (5 bases each). Trimming took 4 bases from V and 7 from J, leaving 13 bases between them. Germline CDR1 reads LGHNT; CDR2 reads FRNRAP. This CDR3 has 13 residues. The CDR3 sequence is CASGSWGYGTQYF. In DNA form, the CDR3 reads TGTGCTAGTGGTTCCTGGGGGTATGGGACCCAGTACTTC.

This clone was seen once. V and J are TRBV6-5 and TRBJ2-5; 7 bases fit TRBD2. The CDR3 totals 15 residues. Germline CDR1 is MNHEY and CDR2 is SVGAGI. With V trimmed by 2 bases and J by 5 bases, 8 bases remained unmatched. CDR3 DNA: TGTGCCAGCAGTTACCCGGGAGTGGGGGGGGAGACCCAGTACTTC. Residues: CASSYPGVGGETQYF.

The chain carries TRBV4-1 and TRBJ2-7; D uncertain. The CDR3 extends over 15 amino acids. Per the germline V gene, CDR1 is MGHRA and CDR2 is YSYEKL. V was trimmed by 2 bases and J by 0 bases, leaving 11 bases between them. The CDR3 DNA follows: TGCGCCAGCAGCCAAAAAACACGCAGCTCCTACGAGCAGTACTTC. Its translation: CASSQKTRSSYEQYF.

The chain joins TRBV10-2 to TRBJ2-2; 8 positions agree with TRBD2. The ends lost 3 bases at V and 3 bases at J; junction bases unmatched: 18. This CDR3 region has 20 residues. Germline CDR1 reads WSHSY; CDR2 reads SAAADI. The CDR3 here is CASSDIDAGGSIWDTGELFF. In nucleotides, the CDR3 is TGCGCCAGCAGTGATATTGACGCGGGAGGCTCGATTTGGGACACCGGGGAGCTGTTTTTT.

The rearrangement uses TRBV27 and TRBJ2-7; 10 bases agree with TRBD1. Germline V gene sequence: CDR1 MNHEY, CDR2 SMNVEV (reference sequence). The CDR3 is 12 residues long. Germline trimming cut 10 bases from V and 1 base from J; bases unmatched to any gene: 1. The CDR3 reads CATGQGSYEQYF. The CDR3 DNA follows: TGTGCCACGGGACAGGGGTCCTACGAGCAGTACTTC.

The chain recombines TRBV29-1 with TRBJ2-3; D is unresolved. The V end was cut by 8 bases, the J end by 3 bases, with 6 bases between. Germline assignment: CDR1 SQVTM and CDR2 ANQGSEA. The CDR3 is 10 amino acids. The CDR3 is CSSWTDTQYF. The CDR3 nucleotides read TGCAGCTCTTGGACAGATACGCAGTATTTT.

This chain links TRBV6-5 with TRBJ1-2; D unresolved. Germline V gene sequence: CDR1 MNHEY, CDR2 SVGAGI. Trimming removed 6 bases at V and 4 bases at J, with 15 bases between. The CDR3 loop spans 14 amino acids. CDR3 coding DNA: TGTGCCAGCAGCGACGTCCCGGTGACCTATGGCTACACCTTC. Its translation: CASSDVPVTYGYTF.

This chain joins TRBV27 and TRBJ1-2; TRBD1 aligns across 7 bases. Germline CDR1 MNHEY, CDR2 SMNVEV (reference sequence). The CDR3 spans 14 residues. J lost 4 bases, V lost 4 bases, and 6 bases had no gene match. The CDR3 protein is CASSSDRASYGYTF. The CDR3 DNA sequence: TGTGCCAGCAGTTCCGACAGGGCAAGCTATGGCTACACCTTC.

This chain joins TRBV4-1 and TRBJ2-2; the D call may be TRBD1 or TRBD2 (5 bases each). Per germline, CDR1 MGHRA and CDR2 YSYEKL. CDR3 length: 14 amino acids. V was shortened by 4 bases and J by 6 bases, with 12 bases between the two germline ends. In DNA, the CDR3 is TGCGCCAGCAGCCCCCAGGGAGACGCCGGGGAGCTGTTTTTT. Amino acids: CASSPQGDAGELFF.

This chain uses TRBV19 with TRBJ1-1; D perhaps matches TRBD1 (5 bases). V gave up 5 bases and J gave up 5 bases, with 21 bases separating them. Germline CDR1 is LNHDA and CDR2 is SQIVND (reference sequence). The CDR3 covers 16 residues. The CDR3 loop is CASSPYPQGLGTEAFF. In nucleotides, the CDR3 is TGTGCCAGTAGTCCGTACCCTCAGGGCCTGGGGACTGAAGCTTTCTTT.

The chain uses TRBV9 and TRBJ2-1; 7 bases are shared with TRBD2. The germline CDR1 and CDR2 sequences are SGDLS and YYNGEE. Unmatched junction bases numbered 5, after V lost 6 bases and J lost 2 bases. The CDR3 has 14 amino acids. CDR3 loop: CASNGGSPYNEQFF. DNA for the CDR3: TGTGCCAGCAATGGCGGGAGCCCCTACAATGAGCAGTTCTTC. The whole variable domain, filled in from reference TRBV9 and TRBJ2-1, reads DSGVTQTPKHLITATGQRVTLRCSPRSGDLSVYWYQQSLDQGLQFLIQYYNGEERAKGNILERFSAQQFPDLHSELNLSSLELGDSALYFCASNGGSPYNEQFFGPGTRLTVL.

Written as DNA, the CDR3 is TGTGCCAGCAGTCCCCCGACAGGGTCGACGGCAGATACGCAGTATTTT. As protein: CASSPPTGSTADTQYF. The V gene is TRBV28, the J gene TRBJ2-3, with 7 bases aligning to TRBD1. Germline CDR1 and CDR2: MDHEN and SYDVKM. Germline trimming cut 5 bases from V and 4 bases from J; bases unmatched to any gene: 12. The CDR3 length is 16 residues.

The chain links TRBV7-2 to TRBJ1-1; possible D gene TRBD1, 5 bases. The V end was cut by 4 bases, the J end by 5 bases, with 14 bases between. This CDR3 contains 14 residues. Germline V CDR1 and CDR2: SGHTA, FQGNSA. DNA of the CDR3: TGTGCCAGCAGCTCAATCGGGGGAGATACTGAAGCTTTCTTT. It translates to CASSSIGGDTEAFF.

The chain couples TRBV28 to TRBJ2-7, with 9 bases identical to TRBD1. CDR3 size: 16 residues. Germline values: CDR1 MDHEN, CDR2 SYDVKM. Losses at the gene ends were 2 bases for V and 2 bases for J; bases not matched to a gene: 7. The CDR3 sequence is CASSLRTGAAAYEQYF. The CDR3 DNA is TGTGCCAGCAGTTTAAGGACAGGGGCCGCCGCCTACGAGCAGTACTTC.

The chain links TRBV6-6 to TRBJ2-3; 11 positions match TRBD2. Germline assignment: CDR1 MNHNY and CDR2 SVGAGI (reference sequence). The CDR3 sequence is 15 residues long. Germline trimming cut 7 bases from V and 2 bases from J; bases unmatched to any gene: 5. CDR3 region: CASTLAGGYTDTQYF. CDR3 DNA: TGTGCCAGCACCTTAGCGGGGGGGTACACAGATACGCAGTATTTT.

The genes are TRBV6-6 and TRBJ1-2, with no clear D. From germline, CDR1 is MNHNY and CDR2 SVGAGI (reference sequence). The CDR3 has 14 amino acids. V was clipped by 0 bases and J by 1 base, with 6 bases between them. CDR3 residues: CASSYSGVNYGYTF. Written as DNA, the CDR3 is TGTGCCAGCAGTTACTCAGGAGTTAACTATGGCTACACCTTC.

The chain uses TRBV27 and TRBJ2-7, with D perhaps matching TRBD1 (5 bases). Germline lookup yields CDR1 MNHEY and CDR2 SMNVEV (reference sequence). Trimming pared 2 bases from V and 2 bases from J, leaving 16 bases between. CDR3 length equals 16 residues. The CDR3 loop is CASSLTAGLTTYEQYF. In DNA form, the CDR3 reads TGTGCCAGCAGTTTAACAGCAGGGTTAACAACCTACGAGCAGTACTTC.

V usage is TRBV28 and J usage is TRBJ2-6; the D gene is possibly TRBD2 (5 bases). The CDR3 is made up of 14 amino acids. Trimming took 10 bases from V and 0 from J, leaving 10 bases between them. CDR1 is MDHEN, CDR2 SYDVKM, per germline. The CDR3 protein is CAIAEVSGANVLTF. The CDR3, as DNA: TGTGCCATTGCGGAGGTCTCTGGGGCCAACGTCCTGACTTTC. The complete variable domain, with remaining parts taken from reference TRBV28 and TRBJ2-6, reads DVKVTQSSRYLVKRTGEKVFLECVQDMDHENMFWYRQDPGLGLRLIYFSYDVKMKEKGDIPEGYSVSREKKERFSLILESASTNQTSMYLCAIAEVSGANVLTFGAGSRLTVL.

The rearrangement links TRBV7-9 to TRBJ2-7, with 9 bases that match TRBD1. Germline assignment: CDR1 SEHNR and CDR2 FQNEAQ (reference sequence). With 4 bases clipped from V and 5 bases from J, the junction kept 9 bases outside the gene matches. The CDR3 has 15 amino acids. CDR3 nucleotide sequence: TGTGCCAGCAGCTCCCAAGGACAGGGGATCCACGAGCAGTACTTC. Its translation is CASSSQGQGIHEQYF.